This entry lists 10 T cell receptor beta chains sequenced from one sample in a study of STAT5B mutations in CD4+ large granular lymphocyte leukemia. Generated by immunoSEQ multiplex PCR, the TCRdb table keeps only in-frame clones and is missing some. The data contain approximately 24,000 clones, about 78% of them seen just once; the ten biggest clones take up about 0.42%. Sequenced: CD4+ T cells from blood buffy coats. These receptors were collected from a human donor in good health.

The count of this clone is one. This chain uses TRBV7-2 with TRBJ2-5; D call uncertain. Trimming took 0 bases from V and 2 from J, leaving 4 bases between them. Germline CDR1 is SGHTA and CDR2 is FQGNSA. The CDR3 sequence is 13 residues long. For the CDR3, the DNA is TGTGCCAGCAGCTTAGCGAGGCAAGAGACCCAGTACTTC. Encoded protein: CASSLARQETQYF.

This clone was recorded once. This chain joins TRBV6-6 and TRBJ1-2, with D uncertain. Germline CDR1 reads MNHNY; CDR2 reads SVGAGI (reference sequence). V gave up 6 bases and J gave up 8 bases, with 10 bases separating them. The length of the CDR3 is 11 residues. The CDR3 sequence: CASRYEGGYTF. For the CDR3, the DNA is TGTGCCAGCAGATATGAAGGGGGCTACACCTTC.

V and J are TRBV5-1 and TRBJ1-1, with D possibly matching TRBD1 (5 bases). The V end lost 4 bases, the J end lost 3 bases, and 13 bases lay between the germline ends. There are 14 residues in the CDR3. Germline CDR1 is SGHRS and CDR2 is YFSETQ. Written as DNA, the CDR3 is TGCGCCAGCAGCAGTGGGAGGGGTTACACTGAAGCTTTCTTT. It yields the protein CASSSGRGYTEAFF.

The CDR3 DNA reads as TGCGCCAGCAGCTTGGCGACAGGGGGAAACTACGAGCAGTACTTC. It is translated as CASSLATGGNYEQYF. This sequence joins TRBV5-1 and TRBJ2-7, with 9 bases aligning to TRBD1. The CDR3 spans 15 residues. After removal of 0 bases from V and 3 bases from J, the junction contained 4 bases not matched to a gene. Germline V CDR1 and CDR2: SGHRS, YFSETQ.

This clone was seen once. The chain has TRBV30 and TRBJ2-7; D is possibly TRBD2 (7 bases). From germline, CDR1 is GTSNPN and CDR2 SVGIG (reference sequence). V lost 0 bases, J lost 5 bases, and 20 bases lay in between. The CDR3 extends over 16 amino acids. The CDR3 nucleotides are TGTGCCTGGAGTGTAGGGGGGGCTCTCTATAGGGACGAGCAGTACTTC. This sequence encodes CAWSVGGALYRDEQYF.

The genes are TRBV29-1 and TRBJ2-3, with D maybe TRBD2 (6 bases). Per the germline V gene, CDR1 is SQVTM and CDR2 is ANQGSEA. With 4 bases removed from V and 4 bases from J, the gap between germline ends came to 9 bases. This CDR3 spans 12 amino acids. CDR3 sequence (DNA): TGCAGCGTTGGGGGGGTCGCAGATACGCAGTATTTT. Its protein product is CSVGGVADTQYF.

The V call is TRBV5-1, the J call TRBJ2-3; D is undetermined. The CDR3 runs to 13 residues. The ends were cut back, 1 base at V and 5 bases at J, with 8 bases in the middle. CDR1 SGHRS and CDR2 YFSETQ come from the germline V gene. The CDR3 DNA is TGCGCCAGCAGCTTGATAGGCCGAGATACGCAGTATTTT. Translating it yields CASSLIGRDTQYF.

The chain is built from TRBV29-1 and TRBJ1-4, with TRBD1 matching 7 bases. The CDR3 length is 14 residues. Per germline, CDR1 SQVTM and CDR2 ANQGSEA. The V segment lost 2 bases and the J segment 8 bases; nucleotides outside the gene matches: 8. The CDR3 loop is CSVEKTGVGEKLFF. CDR3 DNA sequence: TGCAGCGTTGAAAAAACAGGGGTAGGGGAAAAACTGTTTTTT.

The CDR3 bases are TGCGCCAGCAGCCAAAACGCACAGGTTTCGGGGGGCTACACCTTC. It is translated as CASSQNAQVSGGYTF. This rearrangement joins TRBV4-3 to TRBJ1-2; TRBD1 might be the D (5 bases). CDR3 size: 15 residues. Germline values: CDR1 LGHNA, CDR2 YSLEER. Trimming pared 2 bases from V and 8 bases from J, leaving 18 bases between.

J is TRBJ1-2 and V is TRBV28, with D uncertain. The CDR3 runs to 15 residues. Trimming stripped 3 bases from V and 4 bases from J, with 15 bases between. Germline V gene data show CDR1 as MDHEN and CDR2 as SYDVKM. The CDR3 sequence: CASSFPPPVGYGYTF. The CDR3 DNA is TGTGCCAGCAGTTTTCCGCCCCCTGTTGGCTATGGCTACACCTTC.